The entry below gives a single TCR beta chain sequence along with its context. These data are taken from a study of identifying expanded T cells in peripheral blood. Sequencing used immunoSEQ multiplex PCR; TCRdb keeps in-frame clones, though not all of them. The sample comprises approximately 63,000 clones, around 87% of which are singletons, and around 4.7% rests with the top ten. CDR3 length equals 18 residues. The germline CDR1 and CDR2 sequences are LGHNA and YNFKEQ. V was clipped by 0 bases and J by 1 base; unmatched bases: 9. The chain links TRBV4-2 to TRBJ2-1, with 7 bases fitting TRBD2. The source of this sequence is a person between 18 and 75 years old in good health. Sequences were obtained from blood. The CDR3 reads CASSQEGSEGGSYNEQFF. The CDR3 DNA is TGTGCCAGCAGCCAAGAAGGCTCGGAGGGAGGGTCCTACAATGAGCAGTTCTTC.